The entry below describes one T cell receptor (beta chain). The target antigen is unknown. The table came from immunoSEQ multiplex PCR; TCRdb's copy has only in-frame clones and leaves some out. The table lists about 170,000 clones, 90% to 95% of them singletons. The V gene's germline CDR1 is MDHEN and CDR2 SYDVKM. The CDR3 totals 15 residues. V lost 5 bases, J lost 8 bases, and 18 bases lay in between. This sample stems from a study of T cell responses to AZD1222 COVID-19 vaccine. Study-level results: Variant regions that are unmutated are reportedly the target of nearly half of spike-specific TCRs.

This sample comprised peripheral blood, obtained on day 0 of AZD1222 vaccination. The receptor was isolated from an adult in good health. The J gene is TRBJ1-4, the V gene TRBV28; no clear D gene. CDR3 sequence: CASSHDGLRGEKLFF. DNA of the CDR3: TGTGCCAGCAGTCATGACGGTTTGAGAGGCGAAAAACTGTTTTTT.